Listed below are T cell receptor beta chains from one sample, sequenced in a study of blood T cells in healthy people across ages. Using its own MiXCR run on the 5' RACE reads, TCRdb lists one record per CDR3 protein. Seen here are about 720,000 distinct CDR3 sequences, approximately 25% observed once, and the top ten hold 3.7%. The same sample was also used in a study of T cells of mothers and their children.

Input material: blood. These receptor sequences come from a boy younger than 18 in good health. CDR3s include the opening cysteine and the closing phenylalanine or tryptophan. Fields, in order: CDR3 DNA, CDR3 protein, V gene, clone size, D gene, J gene. The D gene is left open where the match is weak. Where a row states a size, it is once, few, many or the class of an expanded clone; other rows omit it.

cdr3_nt: TGTGCCAGCAGCCAAGATGGCAGTTCAGGAAACACCATATATTTT
cdr3_aa: CASSQDGSSGNTIYF
v_call: TRBV3-1
clone_size: NA
d_call: NA
j_call: TRBJ1-3

cdr3_nt: TGTGCCAGCAGCAATAGCGGGGGGGCCACAGATACGCAGTATTTT
cdr3_aa: CASSNSGGATDTQYF
v_call: TRBV7-2
clone_size: NA
d_call: TRBD2
j_call: TRBJ2-3

cdr3_nt: TGTGCCAGCAGCTCCTATACTAGCGGGGTAACAGATACGCAGTATTTT
cdr3_aa: CASSSYTSGVTDTQYF
v_call: TRBV7-8
clone_size: NA
d_call: TRBD2
j_call: TRBJ2-3

cdr3_nt: TGTGCCAGCAGTTACACCGGGACGGCGGCTTCACCCCTCCACTTT
cdr3_aa: CASSYTGTAASPLHF
v_call: TRBV6-5
clone_size: NA
d_call: NA
j_call: TRBJ1-6

cdr3_nt: TGTGCCAGCAGCTTGATTACAGTCAACACCGGGGAGCTGTTTTTT
cdr3_aa: CASSLITVNTGELFF
v_call: TRBV5-5
clone_size: few
d_call: NA
j_call: TRBJ2-2

cdr3_nt: TGCAGCGTTGAAGGGGTCCAGGGCGATGGCTACACCTTC
cdr3_aa: CSVEGVQGDGYTF
v_call: TRBV29-1
clone_size: NA
d_call: NA
j_call: TRBJ1-2

cdr3_nt: TGTGCCAGCAGCCCCTTCAGGGGGCTTATTGAAAAACTGTTTTTT
cdr3_aa: CASSPFRGLIEKLFF
v_call: TRBV6-5
clone_size: NA
d_call: TRBD1
j_call: TRBJ1-4

cdr3_nt: TGCGCCAGCAGCCGACAGAAGAACACTGAAGCTTTCTTT
cdr3_aa: CASSRQKNTEAFF
v_call: TRBV4-3
clone_size: few
d_call: NA
j_call: TRBJ1-1

cdr3_nt: TGTGCCAGCAGTGTAGCCTCCTACGAGCAGTATTTC
cdr3_aa: CASSVASYEQYF
v_call: TRBV28
clone_size: few
d_call: NA
j_call: TRBJ2-5

cdr3_nt: TGTGCCAGCAGCAAAGACAGGTCAGCTCATCAGTTGGGATATAGCAATCAGCCCCAGCATTTT
cdr3_aa: CASSKDRSAHQLGYSNQPQHF
v_call: TRBV21-1
clone_size: NA
d_call: NA
j_call: TRBJ1-5

cdr3_nt: TGTGCCAGCAGTCAAGCTCGCTGGGGAGGCTACACCTTC
cdr3_aa: CASSQARWGGYTF
v_call: TRBV27
clone_size: few
d_call: NA
j_call: TRBJ1-2

cdr3_nt: TGCGCCAGCAGTCACGGACTAGCGGGTTTTTGGCAAGAGACCCAGTACTTC
cdr3_aa: CASSHGLAGFWQETQYF
v_call: TRBV5-1
clone_size: few
d_call: TRBD2
j_call: TRBJ2-5

cdr3_nt: TGTGCCAGCAGCGGATGGGCGGGGAAATACGAGCAGTACTTC
cdr3_aa: CASSGWAGKYEQYF
v_call: TRBV28
clone_size: NA
d_call: NA
j_call: TRBJ2-7

cdr3_nt: TGTGCCAGCAGCGGTGGCCCGGGGGCCGGAACTGAAGCTTTCTTT
cdr3_aa: CASSGGPGAGTEAFF
v_call: TRBV7-2
clone_size: NA
d_call: NA
j_call: TRBJ1-1

cdr3_nt: TGTGCCAGCAGTTTACGACTAGCGGGAGACGGGTATGAGCAGTTCTTC
cdr3_aa: CASSLRLAGDGYEQFF
v_call: TRBV12-3/TRBV12-4
clone_size: few
d_call: TRBD2
j_call: TRBJ2-1

cdr3_nt: TGTGCCAGCAGTTTCGGTCAGGGGTCCTACGAGCAGTACTTC
cdr3_aa: CASSFGQGSYEQYF
v_call: TRBV27
clone_size: many
d_call: NA
j_call: TRBJ2-7

cdr3_nt: TGTGCCAGCAGTGATCTGGTTTGGGTGGGAAGCAAAAACATTCAGTACTTC
cdr3_aa: CASSDLVWVGSKNIQYF
v_call: TRBV2
clone_size: NA
d_call: NA
j_call: TRBJ2-4

cdr3_nt: TGTGCCAGCACCCGACTAGCGTACTCTGGGGCCAACGTCCTGACTTTC
cdr3_aa: CASTRLAYSGANVLTF
v_call: TRBV6-5
clone_size: few
d_call: TRBD2
j_call: TRBJ2-6

cdr3_nt: TGTGCCAGCAGTTTCTTACAGGGAGCATGCACTGAAGCTTTCTTT
cdr3_aa: CASSFLQGACTEAFF
v_call: TRBV12-3/TRBV12-4
clone_size: NA
d_call: NA
j_call: TRBJ1-1

cdr3_nt: TGTGCCAGCAGGGACCCTGGACAGGGGGCGGACACCGGGGAGCTGTTTTTT
cdr3_aa: CASRDPGQGADTGELFF
v_call: TRBV9
clone_size: few
d_call: TRBD1
j_call: TRBJ2-2

cdr3_nt: TGTGCCAGCAGCGTAGACCCGGACAGGGTAAGTGAGCAGTTCTTC
cdr3_aa: CASSVDPDRVSEQFF
v_call: TRBV9
clone_size: NA
d_call: TRBD1
j_call: TRBJ2-1

cdr3_nt: TGTGCCAGCAGTGCAGCGCGCGGGGGGAGAGCAGATACGGAGTATTTT
cdr3_aa: CASSAARGGRADTEYF
v_call: TRBV12-3/TRBV12-4
clone_size: NA
d_call: TRBD2
j_call: TRBJ2-3

cdr3_nt: TGCAGTGCTAGAGATCTAACTGGGTCCTACAATGAGCAGTTCTTC
cdr3_aa: CSARDLTGSYNEQFF
v_call: TRBV20-1
clone_size: few
d_call: NA
j_call: TRBJ2-1

cdr3_nt: TGTGCCAGCAGCGTAGGAGGGGGCGGGATGAGCTCCTACGAGCAGTACTTC
cdr3_aa: CASSVGGGGMSSYEQYF
v_call: TRBV9
clone_size: NA
d_call: NA
j_call: TRBJ2-7

cdr3_nt: TGTGCCAGCAGCTTAGTGAAAGGGGTCGGCGAGCAGTACTTC
cdr3_aa: CASSLVKGVGEQYF
v_call: TRBV7-2
clone_size: few
d_call: NA
j_call: TRBJ2-7

cdr3_nt: TGCAGTGCTAGAGATTGGGGTTTCGAAATGGGTGGCTACACCTTC
cdr3_aa: CSARDWGFEMGGYTF
v_call: TRBV20-1
clone_size: NA
d_call: NA
j_call: TRBJ1-2

cdr3_nt: TGTGCCAGCAGCTTGGACAGGGGATCAGATACGCAGTATTTT
cdr3_aa: CASSLDRGSDTQYF
v_call: TRBV11-2
clone_size: many
d_call: TRBD1
j_call: TRBJ2-3

cdr3_nt: TGTGCCAGCAGTCTCCAACCCGGACTTGAGCAGTTCTTC
cdr3_aa: CASSLQPGLEQFF
v_call: TRBV28
clone_size: once
d_call: NA
j_call: TRBJ2-1

cdr3_nt: TGCAGTGCTAGAGGGAGCACCCGCACAGATACGCAGTATTTT
cdr3_aa: CSARGSTRTDTQYF
v_call: TRBV20-1
clone_size: NA
d_call: NA
j_call: TRBJ2-3

cdr3_nt: TGCAGCGTTCTGCCGACAGGGGTGAACACCGGGGAGCTGTTTTTT
cdr3_aa: CSVLPTGVNTGELFF
v_call: TRBV29-1
clone_size: NA
d_call: TRBD1
j_call: TRBJ2-2

cdr3_nt: TGCAGCGTTGTAAAAGATTTCAATCAGCCCCAGCATTTT
cdr3_aa: CSVVKDFNQPQHF
v_call: TRBV29-1
clone_size: NA
d_call: NA
j_call: TRBJ1-5

cdr3_nt: TGTGCCAGCAGGGTCCGGGACAGTGCCGCCTACGAGCAGTACTTC
cdr3_aa: CASRVRDSAAYEQYF
v_call: TRBV28
clone_size: NA
d_call: TRBD1
j_call: TRBJ2-7

cdr3_nt: TGTGCCAGCAGTGGACAGGACTTGAACACTGAAGCTTTCTTT
cdr3_aa: CASSGQDLNTEAFF
v_call: TRBV12-3/TRBV12-4
clone_size: NA
d_call: TRBD1
j_call: TRBJ1-1